Below are 27 T cell receptor beta chains sequenced from a single sample in a study of blood T cell repertoires in COVID-19. Sequencing used immunoSEQ multiplex PCR; TCRdb keeps in-frame clones, though not all of them. The table has 300,000 to 400,000 clones, approximately 81% seen once. The sample consisted of PBMCs or T cells enriched from blood (not recorded which). The receptor set was obtained from a woman aged 25 to 45 who had been exposed to COVID-19.

This clone was seen just once. The CDR3 sequence: CSVEGQGNTIYF. For the CDR3, the DNA is TGCAGCGTTGAGGGACAGGGAAACACCATATATTTT. The chain combines TRBV29-1 with TRBJ1-3; 7 nucleotides match TRBD1. The CDR3 is made up of 12 amino acids. Per germline, CDR1 SQVTM and CDR2 ANQGSEA. The junction had 0 bases not matched to a gene; V was cut back by 3 bases and J by 4 bases.

CDR3 in DNA: TGTGCCAGCAGTGAGGGTAGGGGTGATACGCAGTATTTT. Encoded protein: CASSEGRGDTQYF. The genes are TRBV2 and TRBJ2-3, with D perhaps TRBD1 (5 bases). This CDR3 has 13 amino acids. Germline CDR1 reads SNHLY; CDR2 reads FYNNEI. V dropped 3 bases and J dropped 6 bases, with 10 bases sitting between them.

V gene TRBV5-1 combines with J gene TRBJ1-2, with 7 bases identical to TRBD1. V gave up 5 bases and J gave up 6 bases; unmatched junction bases: 13. The CDR3 length is 15 residues. Germline V lookup: CDR1 SGHRS, CDR2 YFSETQ. The CDR3 DNA sequence: TGCGCCAGCAGTCTCCGGGACAGCGCCCAAGATGGCTACACCTTC. Protein product: CASSLRDSAQDGYTF.

This clone has a single count. The sample holds other DNA sequences that translate to the same CDR3. The chain recombines TRBV25-1 with TRBJ2-7; D remains ambiguous. Germline V CDR1 and CDR2: MGHDK, SYGVNS. This CDR3 comprises 12 residues. V gave up 4 bases and J gave up 1 base, with 5 bases separating them. The chain's CDR3 is CASSGQSYEQYF. The CDR3 nucleotides read TGTGCCAGCAGTGGTCAGTCCTACGAGCAGTACTTC.

The V gene is TRBV18, the J gene TRBJ1-2; unclear D gene. V shed 3 bases and J shed 6 bases, with 17 bases lying between them. Germline V lookup: CDR1 KGHSH, CDR2 LQKENI. The CDR3 covers 15 residues. The CDR3 reads CASSPTSPSGDGYTF. The DNA of the CDR3 is TGTGCCAGCTCACCTACGTCACCGTCCGGAGATGGCTACACCTTC. The variable domain in full, with the rest retrieved from reference TRBV18 and TRBJ1-2, is NAGVMQNPRHLVRRRGQEARLRCSPMKGHSHVYWYRQLPEEGLKFMVYLQKENIIDESGMPKERFSAEFPKEGPSILRIQQVVRGDSAAYFCASSPTSPSGDGYTFGSGTRLTVV.

The chain couples TRBV6-5 to TRBJ1-5; D remains ambiguous. The CDR3 spans 13 residues. Trimming removed 4 bases from V and 4 bases from J, with 8 bases in between. Germline V CDR1 and CDR2: MNHEY, SVGAGI. The CDR3 DNA sequence: TGTGCCAGCAGTTCCGACGGGAATCAGCCCCAGCATTTT. Protein sequence: CASSSDGNQPQHF.

The count of this clone is one. This chain uses TRBV6-5 with TRBJ2-7; TRBD1 matches at 10 bases. V lost 5 bases and J lost 6; bases outside the gene matches: 7. The V gene's germline CDR1 is MNHEY and CDR2 SVGAGI. This CDR3 contains 14 residues. CDR3 loop: CASSRTGGIGEQYF. The CDR3 nucleotides are TGTGCCAGCAGTCGGACAGGGGGGATTGGCGAGCAGTACTTC.

The V call is TRBV5-1, the J call TRBJ2-1; TRBD1 matches 8 bases. After removal of 4 bases from V and 5 bases from J, the junction contained 8 bases not matched to a gene. The CDR3 totals 15 residues. Germline CDR1 reads SGHRS; CDR2 reads YFSETQ. CDR3 in amino acids: CASSPGQGSNNEQFF. DNA of the CDR3: TGCGCCAGCAGCCCCGGACAGGGATCAAACAATGAGCAGTTCTTC.

The chain has TRBV9 and TRBJ1-4, with 7 bases aligning to TRBD1. J was trimmed by 3 bases and V by 3 bases; bases with no gene match: 5. The CDR3 sequence is 15 residues long. Looked up from germline, CDR1 is SGDLS and CDR2 is YYNGEE. DNA of the CDR3: TGTGCCAGCAGCGAGACAGGGACGGCTAATGAAAAACTGTTTTTT. This encodes CASSETGTANEKLFF.

V and J are TRBV7-9 and TRBJ1-4, with a possible D match to TRBD1 (5 bases). The ends were cut back, 1 base at V and 8 bases at J, with 14 bases in the middle. This CDR3 contains 15 residues. The germline gives CDR1 SEHNR, CDR2 FQNEAQ (reference sequence). The CDR3 is CASSLGGRKREKLFF. The CDR3 DNA follows: TGTGCCAGCAGCTTAGGGGGCAGAAAGAGAGAAAAACTGTTTTTT.

V is TRBV12-3 or TRBV12-4 and J is TRBJ1-1; TRBD1 aligns across 8 bases. The CDR3 is 13 amino acids. V lost 5 bases and J lost 10; bases outside the gene matches: 9. This CDR3 reads CASSPRQGTRAFF. The CDR3 DNA reads as TGTGCCAGCAGTCCCCGACAGGGGACCCGAGCTTTCTTT.

The rearrangement uses TRBV5-1 and TRBJ2-1; 9 positions match TRBD2. Germline CDR1 reads SGHRS; CDR2 reads YFSETQ. The CDR3 totals 16 residues. V lost 4 bases to trimming and J lost 4 bases; unmatched junction nucleotides: 9. The CDR3 nucleotides are TGCGCCAGCAGCCGGCAAGGGCTAGCGGGGTACAATGAGCAGTTCTTC. This encodes CASSRQGLAGYNEQFF.

The chain couples TRBV30 to TRBJ2-7; D perhaps matches TRBD2 (6 bases). Germline CDR1 is GTSNPN and CDR2 is SVGIG (reference sequence). Trimming left V 1 base short and J 4 bases short, with 14 bases between. There are 14 residues in the CDR3. CDR3 protein: CAWSGRGIGYEQYF. The DNA of the CDR3 is TGTGCCTGGAGTGGGAGGGGAATCGGTTACGAGCAGTACTTC.

The chain uses TRBV11-3 and TRBJ1-2; TRBD1 agrees at 9 bases. The V gene end was trimmed by 2 bases and the J gene end by 9 bases; junction bases not matched to a gene: 10. The CDR3 has 15 residues. Germline V gives CDR1 SGHNT, CDR2 YENEEA. CDR3 protein: CASSLPGTGRFRYTF. DNA for the CDR3: TGTGCCAGCAGCTTACCCGGGACAGGGAGGTTTCGCTACACCTTC.

The CDR3: CASSQDLAVGANVLTF. The CDR3 DNA is TGCGCCAGCAGCCAAGATCTTGCAGTTGGGGCCAACGTCCTGACTTTC. V is TRBV4-3 and J is TRBJ2-6; D not resolved. Germline V CDR1 and CDR2: LGHNA, YSLEER. CDR3 length equals 16 residues. V was shortened by 0 bases and J by 3 bases, with 9 bases between the two germline ends.

A single count supports this clone. CDR3 amino acids: CASSEQYYGYTF. CDR3 coding DNA: TGTGCCAGCAGCGAACAGTACTATGGCTACACCTTC. This rearrangement joins TRBV11-2 to TRBJ1-2; D uncertain. V lost 5 bases, J lost 3 bases, and 7 bases lay in between. The CDR3 has 12 amino acids. CDR1 SGHAT and CDR2 FQNNGV come from the germline V gene.

V usage is TRBV5-1 and J usage is TRBJ1-4; TRBD1 agrees at 8 bases. J was trimmed by 8 bases and V by 3 bases; bases with no gene match: 9. This CDR3 region has 15 residues. The V gene's germline CDR1 is SGHRS and CDR2 YFSETQ. CDR3 DNA: TGCGCCAGCAGCTCTAATACCGGGACAGGAGAAAAACTGTTTTTT. Residues: CASSSNTGTGEKLFF.

J is TRBJ2-5 and V is TRBV19, with 9 bases that match TRBD2. V shed 4 bases, J shed 4 bases, and the junction held 4 bases outside the gene matches. The CDR3 runs 14 residues. Germline-derived CDR1 and CDR2 are LNHDA and SQIVND (reference sequence). CDR3 protein: CASSNSGGGETQYF. The CDR3 coding sequence is TGTGCCAGTAGTAATAGCGGGGGTGGAGAGACCCAGTACTTC.

A single count supports this clone. The rearrangement uses TRBV7-8 and TRBJ1-5; D not resolved. The germline V and J ends were trimmed by 1 base and 11 bases, with 15 bases remaining between them. The CDR3 has 14 residues. CDR1 is SGHVS and CDR2 is FQNEAQ in the germline V gene. The CDR3: CASSLESGVAAQHF. CDR3 bases: TGTGCCAGCAGCTTAGAGTCCGGGGTGGCGGCCCAGCATTTT.

The chain carries TRBV30 and TRBJ2-3; no firm D call. The CDR3 extends over 13 amino acids. CDR1 is GTSNPN, CDR2 SVGIG, per germline (reference sequence). Trimming removed 4 bases at V and 5 bases at J, with 13 bases between. The CDR3 DNA reads TGTGCCTGGATTGTTAACTCAGGAGATACGCAGTATTTT. Translated, it gives CAWIVNSGDTQYF.

This clone showed up just once. This chain uses TRBV9 with TRBJ2-1, with D uncertain. Trimming removed 0 bases at V and 6 bases at J, with 10 bases between. The CDR3 has 14 residues. CDR1 is SGDLS and CDR2 is YYNGEE in the germline V gene. The CDR3 nucleotides are TGTGCCAGCAGCGTAGGAGGAGACGCCAATGAGCAGTTCTTC. Translated, it gives CASSVGGDANEQFF.

This chain joins TRBV3-1 (or the pseudogene TRBV3-2) and TRBJ1-5; D unclear. The CDR3 sequence is 16 residues long. V was trimmed by 4 bases and J by 1 base, leaving 14 bases between them. Germline V gives CDR1 LGHDT, CDR2 YNNKEL (reference sequence). The CDR3 is CASSPTLIWSNQPQHF. The CDR3 bases are TGTGCCAGCAGCCCAACTCTCATATGGAGCAATCAGCCCCAGCATTTT.

This clone was observed at least ten times. The chain recombines TRBV6-5 with TRBJ1-2; D is unclear. V dropped 6 bases and J dropped 0 bases, with 11 bases sitting between them. CDR1 and CDR2 (germline): MNHEY, SVGAGI. CDR3 length: 14 amino acids. The CDR3 DNA follows: TGTGCCAGCAGGTCCTGGCAGGCTAACTATGGCTACACCTTC. Its translation is CASRSWQANYGYTF.

This clone appeared a few times. CDR3 sequence (DNA): TGTGCCAGCGGACAGGGTAACACCGGGGAGCTGTTTTTT. Translated: CASGQGNTGELFF. The chain couples TRBV28 to TRBJ2-2; 8 bases agree with TRBD1. V lost 8 bases, J lost 2 bases, and 1 base stayed unmatched. The CDR3 has 13 amino acids. The germline gives CDR1 MDHEN, CDR2 SYDVKM.

This clone was counted once. The V and J genes are TRBV5-1 and TRBJ2-1, with 9 positions matching TRBD2. CDR1 is SGHRS and CDR2 is YFSETQ in the germline V gene. The junction had 10 bases not matched to a gene; V was cut back by 4 bases and J by 8 bases. This CDR3 contains 15 residues. CDR3 DNA: TGCGCCAGCAGCCCTAAGCGGGAGGTGCGGGATGAGCAGTTCTTC. Its translation is CASSPKREVRDEQFF.

CDR3 DNA: TGTGCCAGCAGCGTAGCCCAGGACTATGGCTACACCTTC. It specifies CASSVAQDYGYTF. This chain uses TRBV9 with TRBJ1-2; D is ambiguous. In germline, CDR1 is SGDLS, CDR2 YYNGEE. CDR3 length: 13 residues. The V gene lost 0 bases and the J gene lost 3 bases, with 6 bases spanning the gap.

V usage is TRBV19 and J usage is TRBJ1-3; D ambiguous. The CDR3 totals 13 residues. CDR1 is LNHDA and CDR2 is SQIVND in the germline V gene (reference sequence). V dropped 5 bases and J dropped 5 bases, with 10 bases sitting between them. Here the CDR3 DNA reads TGTGCCAGTAGTTCCCAGATCAGAAACACCATATATTTT. This codes for CASSSQIRNTIYF.